This is a list of T cell receptor beta chains from one sample in a study of beta chain features in type 1 diabetes. Generated by immunoSEQ multiplex PCR, the TCRdb table keeps only in-frame clones and is missing some. The sample carries approximately 250,000 clones, around 14% recorded once. Sequencing input: naive CD4+ T cells from blood. The receptors come from a woman in her thirties or forties in good health. Both conserved end residues are part of each CDR3. A D gene is named only where the DNA matches it firmly. The size of a clone is reported for some rows only, either as once, few or many, or as a class for expanded clones.

j_call cdr3_length clone_size v_call d_call cdr3_aa cdr3_nt
TRBJ2-7 17 NA TRBV5-1 TRBD1 CASSSGQGPRVAYEQYF TGCGCCAGCAGCTCGGGACAGGGCCCTCGTGTTGCCTACGAGCAGTACTTC
TRBJ1-2 13 few TRBV11-2 TRBD1 CASSLDRGRGYTF TGTGCCAGCAGCTTGGACAGGGGTCGCGGCTACACCTTC
TRBJ2-2 16 NA TRBV19 TRBD2 CASSILGEGRGGELFF TGTGCCAGTAGTATCCTAGGGGAGGGAAGAGGCGGGGAGCTGTTTTTT
TRBJ2-7 14 NA TRBV18 NA CASSPGGHQNEQYF TGTGCCAGCTCACCGGGGGGGCATCAAAACGAGCAGTACTTC
TRBJ2-7 14 NA TRBV4-2 TRBD1 CASSQDRGLGEQYF TGTGCCAGCAGCCAAGACAGGGGGTTGGGTGAGCAGTACTTC
TRBJ2-3 16 NA TRBV5-1 TRBD2 CASSLGTSGRTDTQYF TGCGCCAGCAGCTTGGGGACTAGCGGACGCACAGATACGCAGTATTTT
TRBJ2-1 14 NA TRBV18 TRBD2 CASSRTSSYNEQFF TGTGCCAGCTCACGGACTAGCTCCTACAATGAGCAGTTCTTC
TRBJ1-6 17 NA TRBV4-1 TRBD1 CASSQGPTGRLNSPLHF TGCGCCAGCAGCCAGGGCCCGACAGGGCGACTTAATTCACCCCTCCACTTT
TRBJ2-7 14 few TRBV2 TRBD2 CASKLAGGPYEQYF TGTGCCAGCAAACTAGCGGGGGGACCCTACGAGCAGTACTTC
TRBJ2-2 12 few TRBV7-2 NA CASSLGGRELFF TGTGCCAGCAGCTTGGGGGGACGGGAGCTGTTTTTT
TRBJ2-7 15 few TRBV9 TRBD2 CASSVAVGGGYEQYF TGTGCCAGCAGCGTAGCCGTTGGGGGAGGGTACGAGCAGTACTTC
TRBJ2-3 16 NA TRBV5-1 NA CASSLGSRLITDTQYF TGCGCCAGCAGCTTGGGGAGTCGTCTAATCACAGATACGCAGTATTTT
TRBJ1-1 15 NA TRBV7-2 TRBD1 CASGHEGQGNTEAFF TGTGCCAGCGGCCATGAGGGACAGGGTAACACTGAAGCTTTCTTT